The entry below gives a single T cell receptor (beta chain) sequence along with its context. The sample belongs to a study of blood T cell repertoires in COVID-19. About the research overall: The United States, Italy and Spain supplied acute and convalescent COVID-19 samples.

Those enrolled, adults aged roughly 18 to 89 years, came from some 25 US areas. Participants' own reports of clinical history determined their cohort assignment. All recovered Cohort 3 donors got two negative PCRs, got clearance, or saw symptom resolution. Measured with immunoSEQ multiplex PCR; TCRdb has only the in-frame clones, and not every one. The sample gives 150,000 to 200,000 clones, 70% to 90% of which show up once; 0.77% is in the top ten. With 5 bases clipped from V and 2 bases from J, the junction kept 5 bases outside the gene matches. From germline, CDR1 is SGHVS and CDR2 FQNEAQ. The length of the CDR3 is 15 residues.

The TCR comes from a woman between 18 and 29 years old who had recovered from COVID-19. The chain joins TRBV7-8 to TRBJ2-7, with TRBD2 identical over 11 bases. Material: PBMCs or T cells enriched from blood (not recorded which). CDR3 sequence (DNA): TGTGCCAGCAGCCAAGGGACTAGCGGCACCTACGAGCAGTACTTC. Protein product: CASSQGTSGTYEQYF.